This T cell receptor (beta chain) originates from a study of cytomegalovirus exposure and HLA in healthy donors. Study-level background: Genotyping showed approximately 81% of some 400 donors falling in the Caucasian-associated ancestry cluster. Study results and caveats: The study had only CMV serostatus as immune exposure information. Analysis was carried out at a later point, and it linked a missense DCLRE1C variant to TCR beta V- and J-gene trimming. Rarity marked most TCR sequences, yet some public TCRs occurred in many donors.

The PCR employed 60 Vbeta primers together with 13 Jbeta primers. Measured with immunoSEQ multiplex PCR; TCRdb has only the in-frame clones, and not every one. The sample holds about 150,000 clones; about 64% are singletons and the top ten take roughly 4%. As regards this clone: Its antigen remains unidentified.

There are 14 residues in the CDR3. V lost 0 bases and J 6 bases, leaving 10 bases between the germline ends. The germline V gene has CDR1 SGHDT and CDR2 YYEEEE. The clonotype originates from a man aged 55 to 70 in good health and CMV-seronegative. Sequencing was performed on PBMCs. The rearrangement links TRBV5-6 to TRBJ2-1; no firm D call. The CDR3 bases are TGTGCCAGCAGCTTGGGGGCGTGGGCCAATGAGCAGTTCTTC. Translation gives CASSLGAWANEQFF.